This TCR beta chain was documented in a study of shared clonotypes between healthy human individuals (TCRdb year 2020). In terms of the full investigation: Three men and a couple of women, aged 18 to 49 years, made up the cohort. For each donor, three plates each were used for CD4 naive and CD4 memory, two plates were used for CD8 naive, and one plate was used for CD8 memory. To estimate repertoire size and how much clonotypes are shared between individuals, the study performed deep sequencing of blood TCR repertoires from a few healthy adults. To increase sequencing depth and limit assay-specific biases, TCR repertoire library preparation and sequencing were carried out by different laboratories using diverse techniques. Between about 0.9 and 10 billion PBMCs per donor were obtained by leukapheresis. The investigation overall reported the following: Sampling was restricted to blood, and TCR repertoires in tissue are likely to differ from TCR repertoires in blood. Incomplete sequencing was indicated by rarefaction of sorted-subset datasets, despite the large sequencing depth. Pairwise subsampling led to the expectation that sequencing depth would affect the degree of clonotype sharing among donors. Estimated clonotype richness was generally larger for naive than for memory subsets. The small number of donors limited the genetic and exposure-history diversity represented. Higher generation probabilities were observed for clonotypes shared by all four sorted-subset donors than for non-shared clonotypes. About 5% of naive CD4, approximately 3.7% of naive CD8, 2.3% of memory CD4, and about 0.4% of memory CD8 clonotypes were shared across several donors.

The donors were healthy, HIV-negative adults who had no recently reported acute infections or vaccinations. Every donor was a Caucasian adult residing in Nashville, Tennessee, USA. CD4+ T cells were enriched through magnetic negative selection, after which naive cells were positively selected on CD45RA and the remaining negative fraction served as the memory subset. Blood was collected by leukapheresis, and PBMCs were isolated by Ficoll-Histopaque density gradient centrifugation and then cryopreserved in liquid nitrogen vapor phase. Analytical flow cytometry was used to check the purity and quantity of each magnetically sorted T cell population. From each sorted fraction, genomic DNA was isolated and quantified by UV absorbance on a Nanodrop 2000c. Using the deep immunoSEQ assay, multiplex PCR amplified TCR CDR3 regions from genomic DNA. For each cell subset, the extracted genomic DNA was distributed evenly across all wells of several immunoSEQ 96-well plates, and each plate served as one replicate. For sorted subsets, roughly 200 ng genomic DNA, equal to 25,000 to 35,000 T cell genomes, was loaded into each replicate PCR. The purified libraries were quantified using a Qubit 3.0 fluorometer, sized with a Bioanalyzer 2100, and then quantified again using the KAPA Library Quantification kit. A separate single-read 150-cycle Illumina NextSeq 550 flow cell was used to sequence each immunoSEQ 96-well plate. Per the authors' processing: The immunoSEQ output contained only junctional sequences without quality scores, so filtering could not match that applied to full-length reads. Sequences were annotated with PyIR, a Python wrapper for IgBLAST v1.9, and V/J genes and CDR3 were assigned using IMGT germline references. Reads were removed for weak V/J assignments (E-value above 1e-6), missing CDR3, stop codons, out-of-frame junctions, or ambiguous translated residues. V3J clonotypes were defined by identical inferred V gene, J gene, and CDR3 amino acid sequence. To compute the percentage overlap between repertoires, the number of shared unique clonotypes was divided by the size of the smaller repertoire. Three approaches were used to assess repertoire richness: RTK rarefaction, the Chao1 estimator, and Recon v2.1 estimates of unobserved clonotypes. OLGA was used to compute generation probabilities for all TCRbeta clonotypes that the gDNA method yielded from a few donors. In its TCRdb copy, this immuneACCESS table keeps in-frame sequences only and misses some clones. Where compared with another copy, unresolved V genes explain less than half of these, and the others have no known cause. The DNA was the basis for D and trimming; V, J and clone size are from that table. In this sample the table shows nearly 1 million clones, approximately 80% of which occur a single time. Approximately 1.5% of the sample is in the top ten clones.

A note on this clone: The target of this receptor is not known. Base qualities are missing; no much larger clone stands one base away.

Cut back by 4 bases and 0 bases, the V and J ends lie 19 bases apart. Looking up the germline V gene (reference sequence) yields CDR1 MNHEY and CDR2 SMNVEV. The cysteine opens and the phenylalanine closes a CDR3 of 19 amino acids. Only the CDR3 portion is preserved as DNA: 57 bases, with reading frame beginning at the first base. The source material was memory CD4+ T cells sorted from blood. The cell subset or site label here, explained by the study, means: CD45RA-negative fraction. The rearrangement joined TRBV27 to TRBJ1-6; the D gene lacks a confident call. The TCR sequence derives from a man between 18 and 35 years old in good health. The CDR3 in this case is CASSSPGARPSSYNSPLHF. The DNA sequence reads TGTGCCAGCAGTTCCCCGGGCGCCAGGCCAAGCTCCTATAATTCACCCCTCCACTTT.